This T cell receptor (beta chain) is drawn from a study of cytomegalovirus exposure and HLA in healthy donors. Study findings and constraints: Later analysis demonstrated an association between a missense DCLRE1C variant and TCR beta V- and J-gene trimming.

The CDR3 runs 16 residues. Germline V gene sequence: CDR1 SGHRS, CDR2 YFSETQ. J gave up 2 bases and V 4 bases, and 8 bases lay outside the gene matches. Worth noting for this clone: Its specificity is not known.

The donors were healthy bone marrow donors. This PCR relied on a set of 60 Vbeta primers and 13 Jbeta primers. This table comes from immunoSEQ multiplex PCR, and its TCRdb copy is limited to in-frame clones, with some not included. The sample yields around 85,000 clones, roughly 80% seen once. This chain connects TRBV5-1 to TRBJ2-2, with 7 bases fitting TRBD1. Sample: PBMCs. The origin of this receptor is a male donor in good health and CMV-seronegative. CDR3 loop: CASSAAGTVNTGELFF. CDR3 DNA sequence: TGCGCCAGCAGCGCTGCCGGGACAGTTAACACCGGGGAGCTGTTTTTT.